Below, 18 T cell receptor beta chains from the same sample are listed, as sequenced in a study of early T cells in non-severe SARS-CoV-2 infection (dated by TCRdb to 2020 to 2023). Library preparation used 5' RACE. Sequencing used a NextSeq 500. TCRdb's own reprocessing of the public reads used fastp at Q25 and MiXCR and kept productive beta chains. Each record represents a unique CDR3 protein, reported with the most common genes and DNA among its rows. The sample table lists under 75,000 distinct CDR3 sequences, roughly an eighth of them with a count of one. The ten largest clones capture 10% of the sample. Source material: whole blood. The receptors shown here come from an adult who was a healthcare worker with PCR-confirmed SARS-CoV-2 infection or an uninfected control (not recorded which).

This clonotype was recorded many times. The chain is built from TRBV7-2 and TRBJ1-5; D gene ambiguous. Looked up from germline, CDR1 is SGHTA and CDR2 is FQGNSA. V was pared by 1 base and J by 3 bases, with 7 bases between. This CDR3 is built from 14 residues. The chain's CDR3 is CASSLVQPNQPQHF. CDR3 in DNA: TGTGCCAGCAGCTTAGTGCAGCCCAATCAGCCCCAGCATTTT.

This clonotype was recorded many times. The V gene is TRBV29-1, the J gene TRBJ2-1; D gene unclear. This CDR3 has 13 amino acids. V lost 1 base and J lost 8, with 12 bases in between. The germline CDR1 and CDR2 sequences are SQVTM and ANQGSEA. The CDR3 region is CSVEGPLWYEQFF. The CDR3 region has the DNA TGCAGCGTTGAAGGGCCCCTTTGGTATGAGCAGTTCTTC.

This chain joins TRBV6-1 and TRBJ1-2; D perhaps matches TRBD1 (5 bases). There are 14 residues in the CDR3. With 2 bases removed from V and 0 bases from J, the gap between germline ends came to 7 bases. Germline V CDR1 and CDR2: MNHNS, SASEGT. CDR3 in amino acids: CASSETRANYGYTF. DNA of the CDR3: TGTGCCAGCAGTGAAACCAGGGCTAACTATGGCTACACCTTC.

This clonotype was seen more than once but under ten times. The chain combines TRBV5-1 with TRBJ2-5; D unclear. V shed 2 bases and J shed 1 base, with 12 bases lying between them. The CDR3 consists of 15 residues. Germline V lookup: CDR1 SGHRS, CDR2 YFSETQ. The CDR3 protein is CASSLRSGSQETQYF. The CDR3 DNA reads TGCGCCAGCAGCTTACGCAGTGGGTCCCAAGAGACCCAGTACTTC.

The CDR3, as DNA: TGTGCCAGCAGTGAAGGGGTGGGGTACGAGCAGTACTTC. This sequence encodes CASSEGVGYEQYF. The gene calls are TRBV2 and TRBJ2-7, with no clear D. Between the trimmed V and J ends, which lost 1 base and 4 bases, there was a span of 8 bases. The CDR3 has 13 residues. Germline V lookup: CDR1 SNHLY, CDR2 FYNNEI.

This chain connects TRBV6-1 to TRBJ2-4; the D is unclear. The CDR3 length is 12 residues. Looked up from germline, CDR1 is MNHNS and CDR2 is SASEGT. V was trimmed by 2 bases and J by 7 bases, leaving 6 bases between them. The CDR3 DNA follows: TGTGCCAGCAGTGAATTACGTAACATTCAGTACTTC. Its translation is CASSELRNIQYF.

At least ten counts were recorded for this clonotype. The V and J genes are TRBV20-1 and TRBJ2-3; 9 bases match TRBD2. V shed 3 bases, J shed 2 bases, and the junction held 6 bases outside the gene matches. The CDR3 loop spans 15 amino acids. Germline loops: CDR1 DFQATT, CDR2 SNEGSKA (reference sequence). CDR3 loop: CSASLASGTTDTQYF. In nucleotides, the CDR3 is TGCAGTGCTAGTCTCGCTAGCGGGACCACAGATACGCAGTATTTT.

In its sample, this clonotype was seen many times. The chain carries TRBV7-6 and TRBJ2-5, with 8 bases identical to TRBD2. Germline CDR1 and CDR2: SGHVS and FNYEAQ. This CDR3 region has 16 residues. Unmatched junction bases numbered 6, after V lost 2 bases and J lost 1 base. The CDR3 DNA follows: TGTGCCAGCAGCTTACAAAGCGGGAGCCTCCAAGAGACCCAGTACTTC. Translating gives CASSLQSGSLQETQYF.

This clonotype was counted only a few times. This chain uses TRBV6-6 with TRBJ1-1, with 9 bases identical to TRBD1. The junction had 5 bases not matched to a gene; V was cut back by 6 bases and J by 0 bases. The germline CDR1 and CDR2 sequences are MNHNY and SVGAGI (reference sequence). This CDR3 contains 15 residues. The CDR3 region has the DNA TGTGCCAGCAGGGGGACAGGGAGGATGAACACTGAAGCTTTCTTT. Its protein product is CASRGTGRMNTEAFF.

DNA of the CDR3: TGCAGTGCTTCTCCCCTAGCGGGATCTATCAACGAGCAGTACTTC. Protein: CSASPLAGSINEQYF. V is TRBV20-1 and J is TRBJ2-7, with 9 bases fitting TRBD2. The CDR3 consists of 15 residues. V was clipped by 5 bases and J by 5 bases; unmatched bases: 13. Germline CDR1 is DFQATT and CDR2 is SNEGSKA (reference sequence).

In this sample, this clonotype turned up many times. The rearrangement joins TRBV9 to TRBJ1-1; no firm D call. Trimming removed 3 bases from V and 2 bases from J, with 17 bases in between. This CDR3 is 16 amino acids long. Germline-derived CDR1 and CDR2 are SGDLS and YYNGEE. The CDR3 spells CASSATPAQPNTEAFF. CDR3 nucleotides: TGTGCCAGCAGCGCGACGCCAGCGCAGCCTAACACTGAAGCTTTCTTT.

This clonotype turned up a few times. CDR3 sequence reads: CSVERTGYEQYF. Written as DNA, the CDR3 is TGCAGCGTTGAGAGGACAGGGTACGAGCAGTACTTC. The V and J genes are TRBV29-1 and TRBJ2-7, with TRBD1 matching over 8 bases. The CDR3 sequence is 12 residues long. From germline, CDR1 is SQVTM and CDR2 ANQGSEA. Germline trimming cut 3 bases from V and 4 bases from J; bases unmatched to any gene: 2.

This clonotype was observed at least ten times. The rearrangement links TRBV7-9 to TRBJ2-3; D gene ambiguous. CDR3 length equals 13 residues. The germline V and J ends were trimmed by 2 bases and 3 bases, with 6 bases remaining between them. Germline CDR1 and CDR2: SEHNR and FQNEAQ (reference sequence). The CDR3 protein is CASSLFQTDTQYF. The CDR3 nucleotides are TGTGCCAGCAGCTTATTTCAGACAGATACGCAGTATTTT.

Many counts were recorded for this clonotype. The chain has TRBV7-9 and TRBJ1-2; no definite D call. CDR1 and CDR2 from the germline V gene are SEHNR and FQNEAQ (reference sequence). V was cut by 7 bases and J by 3 bases, with 18 bases left in between. The CDR3 loop spans 15 amino acids. The CDR3 nucleotides are TGTGCCAGCACCGATGGACGGGTTTGGGACTATGGCTACACCTTC. Encoded protein: CASTDGRVWDYGYTF.

This rearrangement joins TRBV6-5 to TRBJ2-7; 8 nucleotides agree with TRBD1. Germline lookup yields CDR1 MNHEY and CDR2 SVGAGI. This CDR3 region has 13 residues. V shed 5 bases, J shed 6 bases, and the junction held 6 bases outside the gene matches. CDR3 sequence: CASSQGGQGEQYF. The DNA for the CDR3 is TGTGCCAGCAGTCAGGGAGGACAGGGCGAGCAGTACTTC.

This clonotype was recorded many times. The rearrangement uses TRBV11-2 and TRBJ1-1; D remains unclear. The germline CDR1 and CDR2 sequences are SGHAT and FQNNGV. Between the trimmed V and J ends, which lost 6 bases and 2 bases, there was a span of 4 bases. The CDR3 has 11 amino acids. DNA of the CDR3: TGTGCCAGCAGTTTCAACACTGAAGCTTTCTTT. Translating it yields CASSFNTEAFF. Looking up the rest from reference TRBV11-2 and TRBJ1-1 gives the full variable domain: EAGVAQSPRYKIIEKRQSVAFWCNPISGHATLYWYQQILGQGPKLLIQFQNNGVVDDSQLPKDRFSAERLKGVDSTLKIQPAKLEDSAVYLCASSFNTEAFFGQGTRLTVV.

Note on this clonotype: This may come from a read error, since a much larger clone is one base off. V and J are TRBV20-1 and TRBJ2-5, with unresolved D. Trimming left V 5 bases short and J 3 bases short, with 4 bases between. Germline CDR1 and CDR2: DFQATT and SNEGSKA (reference sequence). The CDR3 length is 10 residues. The CDR3 loop reads CSAHKETQYF. DNA for the CDR3: TGCAGTGCTCATAAAGAGACCCAGTACTTC.

This clonotype was found many times. CDR3 sequence reads: CASSLNPGAFYEQYF. The CDR3 nucleotides read TGTGCCAGCAGTTTAAACCCCGGGGCCTTCTACGAGCAGTACTTC. The J gene is TRBJ2-7, the V gene TRBV27; the D call may be TRBD1 or TRBD2 (5 bases each). CDR3 size: 15 residues. Trimming stripped 2 bases from V and 3 bases from J, with 14 bases between. Germline CDR1 is MNHEY and CDR2 is SMNVEV (reference sequence).